These 5 T cell receptor beta chains originate from one sample sequenced in a study of blood T cell repertoires in COVID-19. Clones were sequenced by immunoSEQ multiplex PCR, and TCRdb holds only the in-frame ones, with some missing. Of 400,000 to 550,000 clones listed, 70% to 90% are singletons. Source material: PBMCs or T cells enriched from blood (not recorded which). These receptors came from a woman younger than 35 with acute COVID-19.

The chain carries TRBV30 and TRBJ1-4; TRBD1 matches at 8 bases. The CDR3 consists of 13 residues. Germline-derived CDR1 and CDR2 are GTSNPN and SVGIG (reference sequence). V lost 2 bases, J lost 8 bases, and 4 bases stayed unmatched. CDR3 in amino acids: CAWSPRGREKLFF. The CDR3 DNA reads as TGTGCCTGGAGTCCCAGGGGGCGAGAAAAACTGTTTTTT.

This clone was picked up one time. The chain joins TRBV7-8 to TRBJ1-4; the D gene is possibly TRBD1 (5 bases). V shed 5 bases and J shed 8 bases, with 15 bases lying between them. The CDR3 is 14 residues long. Per the germline V gene, CDR1 is SGHVS and CDR2 is FQNEAQ. For the CDR3, the DNA is TGTGCCAGCAGCCGAGGGCAGGGCGGCGAAAAACTGTTTTTT. Residues: CASSRGQGGEKLFF. Based on the CDR3 plus reference TRBV7-8 and TRBJ1-4, the full variable domain is GAGVSQSPRYKVAKRGQDVALRCDPISGHVSLFWYQQALGQGPEFLTYFQNEAQLDKSGLPSDRFFAERPEGSVSTLKIQRTQQEDSAVYLCASSRGQGGEKLFFGSGTQLSVL.

This sequence joins TRBV9 and TRBJ1-3; maybe TRBD1 (6 bases). This CDR3 is built from 16 residues. CDR1 is SGDLS and CDR2 is YYNGEE in the germline V gene. V gave up 3 bases and J gave up 4 bases, with 17 bases separating them. The CDR3 region has the DNA TGTGCCAGCAGCGCTACAGGGTGGTTATCCGGAAACACCATATATTTT. Its translation: CASSATGWLSGNTIYF. Supplemented by reference TRBV9 and TRBJ1-3, the full variable domain reads DSGVTQTPKHLITATGQRVTLRCSPRSGDLSVYWYQQSLDQGLQFLIQYYNGEERAKGNILERFSAQQFPDLHSELNLSSLELGDSALYFCASSATGWLSGNTIYFGEGSWLTVV.

Only a few counts were recorded for this clone. A read error may account for a junction end that differs from germline. The chain uses TRBV7-7 and TRBJ2-3; the match to TRBD2 covers 8 bases. CDR3 length: 15 amino acids. Germline CDR1 SSHAT, CDR2 FNYEAQ (reference sequence). The CDR3 reads CASSFGSGVTDTQYF. CDR3 in DNA: TGTGCTAGCAGCTTTGGTAGCGGGGTGACAGATACGCAGTATTTT.

V and J are TRBV28 and TRBJ1-2; D not certain. The germline CDR1 and CDR2 sequences are MDHEN and SYDVKM. The V gene lost 6 bases and the J gene lost 5 bases, with 13 bases spanning the gap. The CDR3 is made up of 13 amino acids. CDR3 residues: CASSTPPTYGYTF. CDR3 sequence (DNA): TGTGCCAGCAGCACACCCCCCACATATGGCTACACCTTC.